The 22 T cell receptor beta chains below were found in one sample sequenced in a study of blood T cell repertoires in COVID-19. Generated by immunoSEQ multiplex PCR, the TCRdb table keeps only in-frame clones and is missing some. The table lists about 150,000 clones, around 80% of them singletons, with over 10% in the top ten. Source material: peripheral blood. These receptors were collected from a man between 60 and 70 years old with active or convalescent COVID-19.

The rearrangement uses TRBV2 and TRBJ1-1; weak D call: TRBD1 (6 bases). CDR3 length: 14 residues. The germline V and J ends were trimmed by 6 bases and 5 bases, with 16 bases remaining between them. Germline V gene sequence: CDR1 SNHLY, CDR2 FYNNEI. The CDR3 sequence: CASSRGGASTEAFF. The DNA of the CDR3 is TGTGCCAGCAGCCGAGGGGGGGCGAGTACTGAAGCTTTCTTT.

This clone was counted a few times. The chain combines TRBV9 with TRBJ1-1, with a possible D match to TRBD1 (5 bases). The germline V gene encodes CDR1 SGDLS and CDR2 YYNGEE. There are 14 residues in the CDR3. Trimming pared 0 bases from V and 8 bases from J, leaving 14 bases between. The CDR3 region is CASSVEAGRGEAFF. The CDR3 DNA reads TGTGCCAGCAGCGTAGAAGCCGGGAGGGGAGAAGCTTTCTTT.

This rearrangement joins TRBV9 to TRBJ2-5, with a possible D match to TRBD2 (5 bases). V gave up 3 bases and J gave up 2 bases, with 17 bases separating them. Germline V CDR1 and CDR2: SGDLS, YYNGEE. The CDR3 runs to 16 residues. CDR3 amino acids: CASSAKFLPGQETQYF. Written as DNA, the CDR3 is TGTGCCAGCAGCGCCAAGTTTCTCCCGGGACAAGAGACCCAGTACTTC.

V gene TRBV7-8 combines with J gene TRBJ1-5, with a possible D match to TRBD1 (5 bases). In germline, CDR1 is SGHVS, CDR2 FQNEAQ. The CDR3 runs to 15 residues. Trimming shortened V by 6 bases and J by 4 bases, and 16 bases separated the two germline ends. CDR3 in DNA: TGTGCCAGCAGTATTGCCCTGGGGGGGAATCAGCCCCAGCATTTT. Residues: CASSIALGGNQPQHF.

Regarding this clone: Other nucleotide sequences from this sample produce the same CDR3. As DNA, the CDR3 is TGCAGTGCTAGAGGCGGAGATACGCAGTATTTT. Translating gives CSARGGDTQYF. J is TRBJ2-3 and V is TRBV20-1; D remains ambiguous. Trimming stripped 1 base from V and 5 bases from J, with 4 bases between. Germline CDR1 is DFQATT and CDR2 is SNEGSKA (reference sequence). The CDR3 totals 11 residues.

The chain carries TRBV27 and TRBJ1-4; TRBD1 aligns across 8 bases. Germline V gives CDR1 MNHEY, CDR2 SMNVEV (reference sequence). V lost 10 bases to trimming and J lost 6 bases; unmatched junction nucleotides: 13. The CDR3 has 15 amino acids. The CDR3 sequence: CANANPGQVHEKLFF. The CDR3 DNA follows: TGTGCCAACGCCAACCCGGGACAGGTACATGAAAAACTGTTTTTT.

J is TRBJ2-2 and V is TRBV28, with unresolved D. This CDR3 is built from 14 residues. V was shortened by 6 bases and J by 0 bases, with 8 bases between the two germline ends. Germline-derived CDR1 and CDR2 are MDHEN and SYDVKM. DNA for the CDR3: TGTGCCAGCAGCACCTTAGCGAACACCGGGGAGCTGTTTTTT. Translating gives CASSTLANTGELFF. Supplemented by reference TRBV28 and TRBJ2-2, the full variable domain reads DVKVTQSSRYLVKRTGEKVFLECVQDMDHENMFWYRQDPGLGLRLIYFSYDVKMKEKGDIPEGYSVSREKKERFSLILESASTNQTSMYLCASSTLANTGELFFGEGSRLTVL.

This clone turned up a few times. The chain recombines TRBV5-6 with TRBJ2-7; a weak D match, TRBD2 (6 bases). In germline, CDR1 is SGHDT, CDR2 YYEEEE. V lost 4 bases and J 4 bases, leaving 18 bases between the germline ends. This CDR3 is built from 15 residues. Here the CDR3 DNA reads TGTGCCAGCAGCATCTCTAGCGCTCCCGGGTACGAGCAGTACTTC. It specifies CASSISSAPGYEQYF.

The V and J genes are TRBV7-3 and TRBJ1-4, with D uncertain. CDR1 and CDR2 from the germline V gene are SGHTA and FQGTGA. The CDR3 has 12 residues. Trimming shortened V by 5 bases and J by 8 bases, and 9 bases separated the two germline ends. This CDR3 is CASSPDGEKLFF. CDR3 nucleotide sequence: TGTGCCAGCAGCCCTGACGGGGAAAAACTGTTTTTT.

The chain joins TRBV18 to TRBJ2-3, with TRBD2 as a possible D gene (6 bases). CDR3 size: 16 residues. The ends were cut back, 6 bases at V and 0 bases at J, with 16 bases in the middle. CDR1 and CDR2 from the germline V gene are KGHSH and LQKENI. CDR3: CASSVRGGRSTDTQYF. In DNA form, the CDR3 reads TGTGCCAGCTCTGTCCGGGGAGGAAGAAGCACAGATACGCAGTATTTT.

This chain connects TRBV6-5 to TRBJ1-3; tentative D call: TRBD1 (6 bases). Trimming removed 5 bases at V and 0 bases at J, with 11 bases between. The CDR3 runs to 15 residues. Germline assignment: CDR1 MNHEY and CDR2 SVGAGI. In nucleotides, the CDR3 is TGTGCCAGCAGTAACAGGGCCTACTCTGGAAACACCATATATTTT. Translation: CASSNRAYSGNTIYF.

The V call is TRBV7-8, the J call TRBJ1-2, with D hard to call. The ends were cut back, 4 bases at V and 8 bases at J, with 20 bases in the middle. The CDR3 totals 15 residues. The V gene's germline CDR1 is SGHVS and CDR2 FQNEAQ. CDR3 DNA: TGTGCCAGCAGCTCGCCCTCCAACACCGAAACCGGCTACACCTTC. Protein sequence: CASSSPSNTETGYTF.

The rearrangement links TRBV29-1 to TRBJ1-4; no definite D call. V lost 4 bases, J lost 0 bases, and 12 bases lay in between. The CDR3 length is 15 residues. Germline-derived CDR1 and CDR2 are SQVTM and ANQGSEA. The CDR3 loop is CSVVIPVATNEKLFF. DNA for the CDR3: TGCAGCGTTGTTATACCGGTTGCAACTAATGAAAAACTGTTTTTT.

The chain couples TRBV11-2 to TRBJ1-4, with D tentatively TRBD1 (6 bases). The germline V gene encodes CDR1 SGHAT and CDR2 FQNNGV. The CDR3 runs to 15 residues. Trimming cost V 6 bases and J 10 bases, with 21 bases left between them. The CDR3 DNA sequence: TGTGCCAGCAGAATCCGGGACACCCTTATCGGAAAACTGTTTTTT. Amino acid sequence: CASRIRDTLIGKLFF.

This rearrangement joins TRBV9 to TRBJ2-7; TRBD1 matches 11 bases. Germline V lookup: CDR1 SGDLS, CDR2 YYNGEE. This CDR3 has 13 amino acids. V shed 4 bases and J 6 bases; nucleotides not matched to a gene: 3. CDR3 sequence reads: CASSSGTGGEQYF. The DNA for the CDR3 is TGTGCCAGCAGCTCAGGGACAGGGGGCGAGCAGTACTTC.

The V call is TRBV18, the J call TRBJ1-5; D gene uncertain. The CDR3 extends over 14 amino acids. Trimming stripped 2 bases from V and 7 bases from J, with 12 bases between. CDR1 and CDR2 (germline): KGHSH, LQKENI. Here the CDR3 DNA reads TGTGCCAGCTCACCAGACTCCCGCGGGCAGCCCCAGCATTTT. It is translated as CASSPDSRGQPQHF.

The CDR3 nucleotides read TGCAGCGTTGAAGAAGCGACAGGCGCAGACAACTATGGCTACACCTTC. It yields the protein CSVEEATGADNYGYTF. The chain recombines TRBV29-1 with TRBJ1-2; weak D call: TRBD1 (6 bases). Between the trimmed V and J ends, which lost 0 bases and 2 bases, there was a span of 16 bases. The CDR3 is 16 amino acids. The germline CDR1 and CDR2 sequences are SQVTM and ANQGSEA.

The chain combines TRBV10-3 with TRBJ1-2; 9 nucleotides align to TRBD1. The CDR3 length is 17 residues. With 6 bases clipped from V and 2 bases from J, the junction kept 13 bases outside the gene matches. Germline V gene data show CDR1 as ENHRY and CDR2 as SYGVKD. The DNA for the CDR3 is TGTGCCATCAGACCGGGACAGGGAAAACCACCGAACTATGGCTACACCTTC. It yields the protein CAIRPGQGKPPNYGYTF.

The rearrangement links TRBV6-4 to TRBJ1-5, with D possibly TRBD1 on 6 matching bases. The CDR3 is made up of 14 amino acids. Trimming cost V 2 bases and J 6 bases, with 11 bases left between them. CDR1 is MRHNA and CDR2 is SNTAGT in the germline V gene. The CDR3 here is CASSDLGGGQPQHF. CDR3 nucleotides: TGTGCCAGCAGTGACCTAGGGGGTGGTCAGCCCCAGCATTTT.

The CDR3 here is CASSYSGQSETQYF. The CDR3 DNA reads TGTGCCAGCAGTTACTCGGGGCAGTCGGAGACCCAGTACTTC. The chain employs TRBV6-5 and TRBJ2-5; maybe TRBD1 (5 bases). The germline V gene encodes CDR1 MNHEY and CDR2 SVGAGI. The CDR3 runs 14 residues. Between the trimmed V and J ends, which lost 0 bases and 5 bases, there was a span of 10 bases.

The chain uses TRBV2 and TRBJ2-2; TRBD2 agrees at 10 bases. The CDR3 sequence is 18 residues long. Germline V CDR1 and CDR2: SNHLY, FYNNEI. V shed 3 bases and J 2 bases; nucleotides not matched to a gene: 9. The CDR3 DNA reads as TGTGCCAGCAGTGAGGCTAGCGGGAGTATCATTAACACCGGGGAGCTGTTTTTT. Translation gives CASSEASGSIINTGELFF.

V and J are TRBV9 and TRBJ2-2, with 13 bases lining up with TRBD2. The CDR3 has 17 residues. Germline loops: CDR1 SGDLS, CDR2 YYNGEE. Unmatched junction bases numbered 3, after V lost 0 bases and J lost 4 bases. CDR3 sequence: CASSVARTSGSTGELFF. As DNA, the CDR3 is TGTGCCAGCAGCGTAGCAAGGACTAGCGGGAGCACCGGGGAGCTGTTTTTT.